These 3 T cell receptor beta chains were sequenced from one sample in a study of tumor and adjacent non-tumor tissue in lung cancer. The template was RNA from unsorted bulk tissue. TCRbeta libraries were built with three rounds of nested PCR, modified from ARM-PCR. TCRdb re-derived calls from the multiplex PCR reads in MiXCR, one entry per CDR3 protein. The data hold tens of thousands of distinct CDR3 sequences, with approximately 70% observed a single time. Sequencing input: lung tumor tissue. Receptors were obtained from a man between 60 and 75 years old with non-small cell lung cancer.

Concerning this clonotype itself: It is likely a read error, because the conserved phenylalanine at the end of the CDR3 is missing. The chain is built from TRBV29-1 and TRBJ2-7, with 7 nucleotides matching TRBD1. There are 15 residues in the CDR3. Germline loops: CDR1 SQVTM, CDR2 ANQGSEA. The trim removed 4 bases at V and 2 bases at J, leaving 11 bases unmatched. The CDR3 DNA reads TGCAGCGTTGTTTCACAGGGGCTTATAGCCTACGAGCAGTACTCC. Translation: CSVVSQGLIAYEQYS.

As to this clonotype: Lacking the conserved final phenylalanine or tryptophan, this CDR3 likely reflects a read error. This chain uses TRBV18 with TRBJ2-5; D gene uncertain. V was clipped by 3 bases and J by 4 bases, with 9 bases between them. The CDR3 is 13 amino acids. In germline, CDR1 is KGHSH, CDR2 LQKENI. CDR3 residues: CASSPAVGETQYL. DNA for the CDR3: TGTGCCAGCTCACCTGCCGTAGGAGAGACCCAGTACCTC.

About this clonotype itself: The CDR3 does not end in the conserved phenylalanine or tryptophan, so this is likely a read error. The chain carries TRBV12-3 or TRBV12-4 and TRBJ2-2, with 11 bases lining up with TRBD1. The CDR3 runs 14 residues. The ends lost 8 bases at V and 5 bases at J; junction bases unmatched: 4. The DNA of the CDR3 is TGTGCCAGCCGGGACAGGGGGGAAACCGGGGAGCTGTTTTCC. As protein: CASRDRGETGELFS.